The T cell receptor beta chain under discussion was sequenced for a study of ipilimumab plus nivolumab after autologous stem cell transplantation. The data were produced by immunoSEQ multiplex PCR, yet TCRdb's version contains in-frame clones alone and is incomplete. The sample records 77,000 or so clones, around 80% being singletons. CDR3 length: 17 amino acids. Per the germline V gene, CDR1 is SEHNR and CDR2 is FQNEAQ (reference sequence). V lost 5 bases to trimming and J lost 3 bases, with 20 bases between them. This chain uses TRBV7-9 with TRBJ1-3; tentatively, D is TRBD1 (5 bases). The sequencing used PBMCs, collected in a trial of ipilimumab plus nivolumab as post-transplant consolidation. This clonotype was sampled from a male donor with diffuse large B-cell lymphoma. CDR3 loop: CASSGGGGDALGNTIYF. CDR3 nucleotide sequence: TGTGCCAGCAGCGGGGGGGGTGGAGATGCCCTTGGAAACACCATATATTTT.